This T cell receptor (beta chain) was sequenced for a study of shared clonotypes between healthy human individuals. Study results and limitations: Only blood underwent sampling, and tissue repertoires likely differ. Against clonotypes common to all four donors, non-shared ones had lower generation probabilities. Depth was large, yet rarefaction showed that sorted-subset sequencing was incomplete.

Clones were sequenced by immunoSEQ multiplex PCR, and TCRdb holds only the in-frame ones, with some missing. The sample contains about 2.3 million clones, about 92% of which appear only once. V shed 5 bases and J shed 7 bases, with 14 bases lying between them. This CDR3 region has 14 residues. CDR1 and CDR2 (germline): SEHNR, FQNEAQ (reference sequence). Donors, healthy HIV-negative adults, lacked recent acute infections or vaccinations. This clone was seen a single time. Its antigen remains unidentified. The sample consisted of naive CD4+ T cells from PBMCs. Subset noted: CD45RA+ positively selected. V is TRBV7-9 and J is TRBJ2-2; D call uncertain. The receptor was derived from a man younger than 35 in good health. Some clones in this sample may be carry-over from other donors' samples. CDR3 in amino acids: CASSPGPSVGELFF. CDR3 nucleotide sequence: TGTGCCAGCAGCCCCGGACCGTCTGTCGGGGAGCTGTTTTTT.